This TCR beta chain was identified during a study of cytomegalovirus exposure and HLA in healthy donors (dated by TCRdb to 2016 to 2017). Broadly, across the study: In an earlier analysis of 550 to 750 of the donors, around 290 Gb of sequence data and approximately 100 million unique TCR beta sequences from 180 million or so T cells were reported. Every repertoire in the discovery cohort had been generated on one and the same sequencing platform. The study combined high-throughput TCR immunosequencing, statistical association of individual TCRs with disease status, and machine learning to predict cytomegalovirus infection status. Both class I and class II loci were covered by HLA typing, at four-digit resolution. Among roughly 370 genotyped donors of the cohort, an average of roughly 240,000 unique TCR beta nucleotide sequences were sequenced per donor, roughly 18% of them non-productive. An early release that covered more than 550 HLA-typed donors contained approximately 300 gigabases of sequencing data and around 80 million unique TCR sequences. Typing coverage differed by locus: A, B, C, DRB1 and DQB1 were typed in about 620-640 donors, DQA1 in approximately 520, DPA1 in some 570, and DPB1 in 450 to 490. Of the 300 to 500 genotyped donors, approximately 80% were placed in the genetic ancestry cluster associated with self-reported Caucasian donors. The later analysis used no new phenotypic data to find candidate immune exposures, relying instead on TCR beta sequences and their occurrence across donors. In addition to the first cohort of around 670 subjects, a separate validation cohort of 130 or so different subjects was used. The study was designed to test whether signatures of past pathogen exposure could be identified by cataloging public T cell receptors. An earlier analysis of around 580 of the donors used high-throughput TCR beta sequencing to judge whether each TCR beta V gene segment behaved as functional or pseudogenic. Donor age, sex, ethnicity and CMV serostatus were compiled together with the repertoire data. A later analysis re-examined previously published TCR beta repertoires from more than 550 donors and added high-resolution HLA genotyping to investigate patterns of TCR occurrence. A later genetic analysis used genome-wide SNP genotypes for about 65% of the roughly 670 donors, treating that subset as a discovery cohort. Four or five DR-DQ haplotypes were handled as single units for association and clustering because linkage in the cohort was strong. The study profiled the T cell repertoires of 550 to 700 subjects by immunosequencing and related them to cytomegalovirus serostatus. On the study overall, not on this receptor specifically: The only immune exposure information available for the cohort was CMV serostatus. Specific HLA alleles were associated with over 15,000 TCR beta sequences at a false discovery rate of 0.05 in a later analysis. In a later analysis, several top co-occurrence clusters were reported to appear linked to parvovirus B19, influenza, CMV and Epstein-Barr virus. In an earlier analysis of approximately 590 of the donors, most TCR beta V segments were observed in productive rearrangements about 87% or about 30% of the time, broadly matching IMGT annotations. Because HLA typing was missing for some donors at each locus, association tests included only the typed subset. According to a later analysis, TCR association rates differed among HLA loci, with DRB1 alleles showing the most associated TCRs and HLA-C alleles showing the fewest. This cohort had only TCR beta chains sequenced, and the lack of alpha or paired-chain data limited which features could be detected. Three of the identified cytomegalovirus-associated TCR beta chains were confirmed in vitro to be specific for cytomegalovirus antigens. A later analysis found that HLA-associated TCR beta chains were more clonally expanded and had lower generation probabilities than equally common non-associated chains. A further reported finding was that TCR beta sequences accurately predicted the HLA-A and HLA-B alleles for most subjects in the first cohort. While some public TCRs were present in many individuals, most TCR sequences turned up only very rarely across donors. A total of about 150 TCR beta chains were listed by the study as associated with cytomegalovirus. Correlated functional status among segregating V segments might be attributable to linkage disequilibrium, but an unknown experimental factor could not be ruled out. A cluster of highly shared sequence variants was judged likely to represent a technical artifact of the sequencing pipeline. In a later genetic analysis, fewer N-insertions in productive TCRs were reported among donors in an Asian-associated ancestry cluster than the roughly 700-donor mean. In a later analysis, most CMV-associated TCR beta chains were found to appear HLA-restricted, with HLA associations seemingly driven largely by CMV exposure. It was suggested by the authors that the approach could potentially be generalized to other disease states and immunological phenotypes. Because counts were too low, under 20 rarely observed V segments, including chromosome 9 orphons, were left out of the earlier analysis of 587 of the donors. The presence/absence analyses assumed that sequencing depth was roughly uniform across donors, and that assumption may not be true. When HLA alleles, especially DR and DQ, strongly co-occurred, TCR associations were difficult to assign to individual alleles. V-gene and J-gene trimming of TCR beta chains was associated with a missense DCLRE1C variant in a later genetic analysis, and the association was replicated in an independent cohort. In both the original and validation cohorts, the classifier was reported to diagnose cytomegalovirus status with high specificity and sensitivity.

The cohort was made up of around 720 healthy bone marrow donors. At the time of sampling, all cohort members were nominally healthy, though unrecorded immune exposures were likely present. The donor was CMV seronegative and was included in the group of several hundred seronegative cohort members. A peripheral blood sample was collected from each donor, and TCR beta sequencing was performed on peripheral blood mononuclear cells. Genomic DNA was extracted from the blood cell samples with the Qiagen DNeasy Blood Extraction Kit. In the case of this clone: What this receptor recognizes is not known. Base qualities are not recorded, but no much larger clone differs from it by a single base.

The library was prepared using the immunoSEQ multiplex PCR assay. For the multiplex PCR, a mixture combining 60 forward primers for TCR Vbeta segments and 13 reverse primers for TCR Jbeta segments was used. A multiplex PCR assay on genomic DNA amplified the CDR3 region of rearranged TCR beta genes. The Illumina HiSeq System was used to sequence the amplified TCR beta libraries as 87-base-pair reads. On the authors' methods: In a later analysis, roughly 80 million unique TCR beta chains were counted across the roughly 670 repertoires, and around 10 million of these chains were shared by at least two donors. Raw reads were error-corrected and collapsed into unique sequences by a nearest-neighbor algorithm in which closely related sequences were merged to remove PCR and sequencing errors. Alignment of CDR3 sequences to IMGT reference sequences was used to assign V, D and J gene segments. For a sequence to be retained, a match of at least six nucleotides to both a V gene segment and a J gene segment was required. A rearrangement counted as productive if the CDR3 had no stop codons and remained in frame with V and J, and every other rearrangement counted as non-productive. Following IMGT convention, CDR3 was defined as the stretch from the second conserved V-encoded cysteine to the conserved J-encoded phenylalanine. In an earlier analysis of just under 600 of the donors, sequences lacking an unambiguous match to a single V gene segment were excluded. In an earlier analysis of several hundred of the donors, V segments were called functional above 56.7% productive rearrangements and were called segregating when the between-donor standard deviation exceeded 5%. A statistical classification framework was developed to diagnose cytomegalovirus status using the catalog of TCR beta chain sequences. A later analysis assigned V and J genes by comparing TCR nucleotide sequences with IMGT/GENE-DB human TR gene sequences. Using the TCRdist pipeline, a later analysis assigned CDR3 sequences along with most-parsimonious VDJ recombination scenarios. In a later analysis, each TCR beta chain was defined by its CDR3 amino acid sequence together with its V-gene family, and reads without a unique V-gene family were excluded. As a way to deal with suspected cross-contamination and a sequencing artifact, a later analysis dropped over 550 nucleotide sequences that were highly shared and had low generation probability. In a later analysis, a clonal expansion index was calculated for each public chain from normalized within-repertoire ranks of inferred template counts. A later analysis computed generation probabilities with a VDJ recombination model fitted to out-of-frame rearrangements, and checked the results against IGoR. A later analysis scored TCR-TCR, TCR-HLA and TCR-CMV co-occurrence with hypergeometric tests, applying a repertoire-size bias correction to TCR pairs. To estimate false discovery rates, a later analysis permuted the HLA or CMV assignments 20 times. A later analysis grouped co-occurring TCRs with DBSCAN, adding TCRdist sequence similarity when clustering within HLA-allele-positive subsets. Co-occurrence clustering excluded repertoires with fewer than 30,000 or more than 120,000 public chains, plus five with anomalous nucleotide sharing. As stored in TCRdb, this immuneACCESS dataset retains in-frame rearrangements with V and J assigned. A fraction of the clones does not appear; measured against another copy, unresolved V genes explain less than half of the discrepancy, and the remainder lacks a known reason. The DNA gave D and trimming, while V, J and clone size come from that table. The sample table holds about 200,000 clones, of which 82% were seen once. Clones ranked in the top ten supply less than 3.5% of the sample.

Sequenced sample: PBMCs. The origin of this receptor is a middle-aged woman in good health and CMV-seronegative.

The nucleotides read TGTGCCAGCAGCTTAATCGCGAGAGTAGCGGGAGGGAGGACCTACGAGCAGTACTTC. It translates to CASSLIARVAGGRTYEQYF. The chain couples TRBV7-2 to TRBJ2-7; a stretch of 11 junction bases matches TRBD2. The CDR3 runs 19 residues from the cysteine to the phenylalanine. The read is trimmed to its CDR3 DNA, 57 bases read in frame from base 1. Unmatched junction bases come to 14, with V trimmed by 2 bases and J by 2 bases. Per the germline V gene, SGHTA is the CDR1 and FQGNSA is the CDR2.